This passage covers 19 T cell receptor beta chains from one sample sequenced in a study of OX40 agonist ivuxolimab in advanced cancers. Assay used: immunoSEQ multiplex PCR; TCRdb lists only in-frame clones, some missing. The sample includes 90,000 or so clones, around 90% seen only once; the top ten take around 1.1%. The input for sequencing was CD4+ or CD8+ T cells sorted from blood, taken in a trial of the OX40 agonist ivuxolimab. These receptors were obtained from an adult with an advanced solid tumor such as melanoma, head and neck, liver or kidney cancer.

The rearrangement uses TRBV25-1 and TRBJ1-1, with 7 bases matching TRBD1. Germline CDR1 reads MGHDK; CDR2 reads SYGVNS. The CDR3 runs to 16 residues. V was pared by 0 bases and J by 3 bases, with 7 bases of the junction left unmatched. CDR3 sequence (DNA): TGTGCCAGCAGTGAATACCTTGGAGGGGGCTACACTGAAGCTTTCTTT. It specifies CASSEYLGGGYTEAFF.

The DNA for the CDR3 is TGTGCCAGCAAACAGGATGATGGAAAGGGACAGCCCCAGCATTTT. Translated: CASKQDDGKGQPQHF. The chain recombines TRBV2 with TRBJ1-5; D perhaps matches TRBD1 (5 bases). With 7 bases removed from V and 7 bases from J, the gap between germline ends came to 20 bases. Germline V lookup: CDR1 SNHLY, CDR2 FYNNEI. CDR3 size: 15 residues.

The V and J genes are TRBV6-1 and TRBJ2-5, with 8 bases identical to TRBD1. This CDR3 is built from 15 residues. Germline CDR1 reads MNHNS; CDR2 reads SASEGT. J gave up 4 bases and V 4 bases, and 8 bases lay outside the gene matches. The CDR3 is CASSGATTGVETQYF. The CDR3 region has the DNA TGTGCCAGCAGTGGAGCCACGACAGGGGTAGAGACCCAGTACTTC.

The genes are TRBV5-6 and TRBJ1-5, with D maybe TRBD1 (6 bases). Per germline, CDR1 SGHDT and CDR2 YYEEEE. The CDR3 is 15 residues long. V was clipped by 4 bases and J by 7 bases, with 18 bases between them. CDR3 residues: CASSRGMFLGQPQHF. In nucleotides, the CDR3 is TGTGCCAGCAGCAGGGGGATGTTCCTGGGGCAGCCCCAGCATTTT.

Concerning this clone itself: One end of the junction fails to match germline, which may point to a read error. In DNA form, the CDR3 reads TGTGCCAGCAGCATAGCGGGGACCTCCTACGAGCAGTACTTC. It is translated as CASSIAGTSYEQYF. V and J are TRBV7-2 and TRBJ2-7; 8 bases are shared with TRBD2. This CDR3 comprises 14 residues. Germline CDR1 reads SGHTA; CDR2 reads FQGNSA.

The chain carries TRBV5-6 and TRBJ1-4, with D tentatively TRBD1 (5 bases). CDR1 is SGHDT and CDR2 is YYEEEE in the germline V gene. The CDR3 length is 16 residues. V shed 4 bases and J shed 8 bases, with 21 bases lying between them. Written as DNA, the CDR3 is TGTGCCAGCAGCGCAACACTGGCAGGGAGAGGAGAAAAACTGTTTTTT. It codes for CASSATLAGRGEKLFF. Variable domain in full (rest from reference TRBV5-6 and TRBJ1-4): DAGVTQSPTHLIKTRGQQVTLRCSPKSGHDTVSWYQQALGQGPQFIFQYYEEEERQRGNFPDRFSGHQFPNYSSELNVNALLLGDSALYLCASSATLAGRGEKLFFGSGTQLSVL.

The rearrangement joins TRBV7-9 to TRBJ2-1; D not resolved. Trimming removed 6 bases at V and 2 bases at J, with 11 bases between. The CDR3 is made up of 14 amino acids. The germline CDR1 and CDR2 sequences are SEHNR and FQNEAQ (reference sequence). Here the CDR3 DNA reads TGTGCCAGCAGGCCGGGCTGGCCCTACAATGAGCAGTTCTTC. Translation gives CASRPGWPYNEQFF.

The V call is TRBV15, the J call TRBJ1-2; TRBD1 matches at 8 bases. The CDR3 is made up of 17 amino acids. The junction had 12 bases not matched to a gene; V was cut back by 0 bases and J by 6 bases. CDR1 is LNHNV, CDR2 YYDKDF, per germline (reference sequence). The CDR3 here is CATSRDPAGGRSDGYTF. The CDR3 nucleotides are TGTGCCACCAGCAGAGATCCGGCAGGGGGCCGATCGGATGGCTACACCTTC.

The chain has TRBV21-1 and TRBJ1-1. TRBV21-1 is shown as a pseudogene. CDR3 length: 14 amino acids. CDR3 sequence: CASSKGGLLGAAFF. CDR3 DNA: TGTGCCAGCAGCAAAGGTGGACTACTCGGCGCAGCTTTCTTT.

The chain links TRBV7-9 to TRBJ2-7; D is ambiguous. The CDR3 has 14 residues. The germline V and J ends were trimmed by 1 base and 0 bases, with 7 bases remaining between them. Germline V CDR1 and CDR2: SEHNR, FQNEAQ (reference sequence). The CDR3 sequence: CASSLVPDSYEQYF. CDR3 coding DNA: TGTGCCAGCAGCTTAGTCCCGGACTCCTACGAGCAGTACTTC.

This chain joins TRBV7-9 and TRBJ2-4; the match to TRBD1 covers 7 bases. CDR1 is SEHNR and CDR2 is FQNEAQ in the germline V gene (reference sequence). V dropped 0 bases and J dropped 1; count of bases not matched to a gene: 3. CDR3 size: 16 residues. CDR3 protein: CASSLADRVAKNIQYF. The CDR3 DNA follows: TGTGCCAGCAGCTTAGCCGACAGGGTGGCCAAAAACATTCAGTACTTC.

This clone was detected only once. The gene calls are TRBV29-1 and TRBJ2-5, with TRBD2 matching 7 bases. This CDR3 comprises 12 residues. Germline V gives CDR1 SQVTM, CDR2 ANQGSEA. V shed 4 bases, J shed 4 bases, and the junction held 3 bases outside the gene matches. The CDR3 loop is CSVGEGAETQYF. DNA for the CDR3: TGCAGCGTTGGGGAGGGAGCAGAGACCCAGTACTTC.

V gene TRBV7-2 combines with J gene TRBJ2-1; D remains unclear. Between the trimmed V and J ends, which lost 1 base and 6 bases, there was a span of 7 bases. Germline CDR1 is SGHTA and CDR2 is FQGNSA. The CDR3 consists of 13 residues. DNA of the CDR3: TGTGCCAGCAGCTTAGGGCCGAGCAATGAGCAGTTCTTC. It codes for CASSLGPSNEQFF.

The gene calls are TRBV5-6 and TRBJ1-2, with 10 nucleotides matching TRBD1. V lost 10 bases to trimming and J lost 6 bases; unmatched junction nucleotides: 9. Germline V gene data show CDR1 as SGHDT and CDR2 as YYEEEE. The CDR3 extends over 13 amino acids. This CDR3 is CAGGGQGKDGYTF. The CDR3 coding sequence is TGTGCCGGAGGGGGACAGGGGAAGGATGGCTACACCTTC.

The V call is TRBV29-1, the J call TRBJ2-1, with D uncertain. Germline V gene lookup returns CDR1 SQVTM and CDR2 ANQGSEA. The CDR3 spans 14 residues. The V and J ends lost 7 bases and 2 bases respectively, with 15 bases between them. In DNA form, the CDR3 reads TGCAGCGCTGAGACCCCGAACCCCTACAATGAGCAGTTCTTC. Amino acid sequence: CSAETPNPYNEQFF.

This sequence joins TRBV4-1 and TRBJ1-1; D is unclear. Germline values: CDR1 MGHRA, CDR2 YSYEKL. This CDR3 comprises 15 residues. The ends were cut back, 1 base at V and 7 bases at J, with 16 bases in the middle. CDR3 residues: CASSQVSQAPYEAFF. The CDR3 nucleotides read TGCGCCAGCAGCCAAGTGTCGCAGGCGCCCTATGAAGCTTTCTTT.

In its sample, this clone was seen once. V usage is TRBV6-6 and J usage is TRBJ1-6; D not resolved. V was shortened by 2 bases and J by 17 bases, with 16 bases between the two germline ends. This CDR3 is built from 13 residues. The germline gives CDR1 MNHNY, CDR2 SVGAGI (reference sequence). CDR3 in DNA: TGTGCCAGCAGTTACGGAGGACTCCTTGAGTTCCACTTT. Its protein is CASSYGGLLEFHF.

This clone was observed a few times. The chain joins TRBV30 to TRBJ1-1; 9 bases align to TRBD1. The germline V gene has CDR1 GTSNPN and CDR2 SVGIG (reference sequence). The CDR3 loop spans 14 amino acids. The J segment lost 6 bases and the V segment lost 7 bases, leaving 12 bases of the junction unmatched. CDR3 amino acids: CASDKETGGAEAFF. In nucleotides, the CDR3 is TGTGCCTCCGACAAGGAGACAGGGGGGGCTGAAGCTTTCTTT.

This clone appeared once. This rearrangement joins TRBV2 to TRBJ2-2; the match to TRBD2 covers 8 bases. The germline gives CDR1 SNHLY, CDR2 FYNNEI. The junction had 4 bases not matched to a gene; V was cut back by 5 bases and J by 2 bases. CDR3 length: 15 residues. Here the CDR3 reads CASSPRTSNTGELFF. In nucleotides, the CDR3 is TGTGCCAGCAGTCCACGGACTAGCAACACCGGGGAGCTGTTTTTT.